One and the same sample provided the 8 T cell receptor beta chains below, sequenced in a study of tissue T cells after allogeneic stem cell transplantation. Sequencing was performed with immunoSEQ multiplex PCR; in TCRdb, only in-frame clones are kept and a portion is missing. The repertoire holds tens of thousands of clones, with roughly 92% as singletons. The starting material was blood, obtained before transplantation. The receptors derive from a woman aged 35 to 70 who later had graft-versus-host disease after an allogeneic stem cell transplant.

For the CDR3, the DNA is TGCGCCAGCAGTCAATCGGGGACTAGTCACCACAATGAGCAGTTCTTC. Translated, it gives CASSQSGTSHHNEQFF. This chain connects TRBV23-1 to TRBJ2-1, with 8 bases matching TRBD2. TRBV23-1 is an ORF for which the function is uncertain. The J segment lost 5 bases and the V segment lost 0 bases, leaving 6 bases of the junction unmatched. The CDR3 covers 16 residues.

The V call is TRBV29-1, the J call TRBJ2-7; D may match TRBD1 or TRBD2 (5 bases each). Trimming took 2 bases from V and 2 from J, leaving 16 bases between them. CDR3 length: 15 amino acids. The germline CDR1 and CDR2 sequences are SQVTM and ANQGSEA. The chain's CDR3 is CSVEPTGTGTYEQYF. The CDR3 coding sequence is TGCAGCGTTGAACCGACCGGGACGGGTACCTACGAGCAGTACTTC.

The V gene is TRBV6-4, the J gene TRBJ2-1; D is unclear. The length of the CDR3 is 12 residues. The V and J ends lost 3 bases and 5 bases respectively, with 5 bases between them. Germline V gene sequence: CDR1 MRHNA, CDR2 SNTAGT. The CDR3 loop reads CASSEGHNEQFF. The CDR3 bases are TGTGCCAGCAGTGAAGGACACAATGAGCAGTTCTTC.

V gene TRBV15 combines with J gene TRBJ2-6; 9 bases are a match to TRBD2. V shed 3 bases and J 2 bases; nucleotides not matched to a gene: 5. The CDR3 contains 17 residues. Looked up from germline, CDR1 is LNHNV and CDR2 is YYDKDF (reference sequence). CDR3 in DNA: TGTGCCACCAGCAGCAGCGGGAGGAACGCTGGGGCCAACGTCCTGACTTTC. It is translated as CATSSSGRNAGANVLTF.

The V call is TRBV29-1, the J call TRBJ2-3; the D is unclear. Germline lookup yields CDR1 SQVTM and CDR2 ANQGSEA. V was cut by 2 bases and J by 3 bases, with 12 bases left in between. The CDR3 extends over 14 amino acids. DNA for the CDR3: TGCAGCGTTGAACCGACTTATAGGACAGATACGCAGTATTTT. This sequence encodes CSVEPTYRTDTQYF.

The CDR3 DNA is TGCGCCAGCAGCCAAGATCGGACCAGAGGGGGCACCTTC. It codes for CASSQDRTRGGTF. The chain joins TRBV4-3 to TRBJ1-2; TRBD1 is a possible D gene (6 bases). This CDR3 spans 13 amino acids. V lost 0 bases and J lost 13, with 15 bases in between. Germline V gene lookup returns CDR1 LGHNA and CDR2 YSLEER.

J is TRBJ2-5 and V is TRBV29-1; 9 nucleotides align to TRBD2. The CDR3 is 13 residues long. V lost 6 bases, J lost 2 bases, and 4 bases stayed unmatched. Germline V gene data show CDR1 as SQVTM and CDR2 as ANQGSEA. The CDR3 sequence is CSVVTSGQETQYF. Here the CDR3 DNA reads TGCAGCGTAGTAACTAGCGGGCAAGAGACCCAGTACTTC.

The chain uses TRBV27 and TRBJ2-1; D gene ambiguous. Per germline, CDR1 MNHEY and CDR2 SMNVEV (reference sequence). V lost 3 bases and J lost 13, with 13 bases in between. The CDR3 length is 12 residues. The CDR3 bases are TGTGCCAGCAGTTTTGCAGGAGCGCTACAGTTCTTC. Amino acids: CASSFAGALQFF.